The T cell receptor (beta chain) under discussion was sequenced for a study of OX40 agonist ivuxolimab in advanced cancers. Regarding the research as a whole: Ivuxolimab was a fully human IgG2 agonistic monoclonal antibody targeting the costimulatory receptor OX40 (CD134). Intravenous ivuxolimab was administered to patients every 2 weeks at six dose levels: 0.01, 0.1, 0.3, 1.5, 3 and 10 mg/kg. Of the approximately 54 dose-escalation patients, hepatocellular carcinoma was present in approximately 20, melanoma in roughly 15, renal cell carcinoma in 9 and head and neck cancer in 9. In the dose-escalation cohort, around four fifths of patients were male, and the mean age was approximately 60 years, with a range of about 23 to 85. Patients were allowed to have had prior anti-PD-1, anti-PD-L1 or anti-CTLA-4 therapy, and 40% of the dose-escalation patients had been treated with checkpoint inhibitors. Partial responses occurred in three dose-escalation patients: two with cutaneous melanoma and one with hepatocellular carcinoma. The purpose of peripheral TCRbeta sequencing was to test whether ivuxolimab changed TCR sequence diversity and led to clonal T-cell expansion. The paper reports the monotherapy dose-escalation portion (N of about 54 patients) of the phase I ivuxolimab trial. The paper's findings and limits, for the study overall: Partial responders in the 0.1-3.0 mg/kg groups had among the lowest normalized peripheral clonal expansion, especially among CD8+ T cells. At doses from 0.1 to 3.0 mg/kg, clonal expansion was seen in both CD4+ and CD8+ blood T cells between baseline and week 6. Antigen specificity was not determined for the clonally expanded peripheral T cells. After ivuxolimab, expanded clones were on average more numerous among CD8+ T cells than among CD4+ T cells. Low levels of normalized T-cell clonal expansion were also seen in some nonresponding patients.

The trial excluded patients who had a history of autoimmune disease or were on systemic immunosuppression. In every dose cohort, peripheral blood was drawn for TCR sequencing at baseline, cycle 4 day 1, and cycle 7 day 1. The samples were drawn from a first-in-human, open-label, multicenter phase I dose-escalation trial of ivuxolimab. Adults with locally advanced or metastatic melanoma, renal cell carcinoma, hepatocellular carcinoma or head and neck squamous cell carcinoma were enrolled in the trial. Before TCR sequencing, CD4+ and CD8+ T cells were separately sorted from peripheral blood. A word on this clone: There is no known antigen for this receptor. Per-nucleotide qualities are absent, and no much larger clonotype sits a single base away.

Genomic DNA was extracted from sorted cells for sequencing of the TCRbeta CDR3 region. The immunoSEQ Assay was used for sequencing of TCRbeta CDR3 regions. TCRdb retrieved this table from immuneACCESS and kept in-frame rearrangements only. Not all clones are present; in checked studies, unresolved V genes account for under half, and no reason is known for the remainder. The sample table holds about 19,000 clones, of which about 86% were seen once. Of the sample, 10% to 12% is held by the ten largest clones. CDR1 and CDR2, per the germline V gene, are MNHGY and SAAAGT. Between the V and J ends, shortened by 6 bases and 0 bases respectively, the junction contains 15 bases. The CDR3 sequence holds 15 residues, the cysteine and phenylalanine included. The kept DNA is CDR3 alone, 45 bases in frame from the first base.

The sample was CD4+ or CD8+ T cells sorted from blood, taken in a trial of the OX40 agonist ivuxolimab. The V and J genes are TRBV6-8 and TRBJ2-7; a weak D assignment points to TRBD2 (5 bases agree). The clonotype was recovered from an adult with an advanced solid tumor such as melanoma, head and neck, liver or kidney cancer. The CDR3 reads CASSWTQRSSYEQYF. The sequenced DNA is TGTGCCAGCAGCTGGACTCAGAGGAGCTCCTACGAGCAGTACTTC.